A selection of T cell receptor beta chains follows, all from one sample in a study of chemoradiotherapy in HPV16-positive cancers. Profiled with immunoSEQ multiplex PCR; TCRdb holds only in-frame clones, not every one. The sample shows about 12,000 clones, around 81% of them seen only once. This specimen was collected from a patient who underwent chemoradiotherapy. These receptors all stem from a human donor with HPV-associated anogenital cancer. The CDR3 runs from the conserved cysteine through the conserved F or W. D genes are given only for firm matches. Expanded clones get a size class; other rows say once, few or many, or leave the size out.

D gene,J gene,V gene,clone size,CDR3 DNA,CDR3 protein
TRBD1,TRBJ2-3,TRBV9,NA,TGTGCCAGCAGCGTCAGGGGGACCACAGATACGCAGTATTTT,CASSVRGTTDTQYF
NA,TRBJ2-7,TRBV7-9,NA,TGTGCCAGCGGTTACGAGCAGTACTTC,CASGYEQYF
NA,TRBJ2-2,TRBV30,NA,TGTGCCTGGAGTGTACGGACAGAGGGCGGGGAGCTGTTTTTT,CAWSVRTEGGELFF
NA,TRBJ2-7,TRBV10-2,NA,TGCGCCAGCAGTGAAAGGAGGAGCGATGTGGGCGAGCAGTACTTC,CASSERRSDVGEQYF
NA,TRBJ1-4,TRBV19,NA,TGTGCCAGTAGTCCAGATGGTGATGAAAAACTGTTTTTT,CASSPDGDEKLFF
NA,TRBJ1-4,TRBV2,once,TGTGCCTGCGGGGGTGTTAATGAAAAACTGTTTTTT,CACGGVNEKLFF
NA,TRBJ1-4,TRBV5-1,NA,TGCGCCAGCAGCGGGAGTTCAACTAATGAAAAACTGTTTTTT,CASSGSSTNEKLFF
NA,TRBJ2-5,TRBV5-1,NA,TGCGCCAGCAGCTCGGCAGACCTGGGATCTCTTTCGACCCAGTACTTC,CASSSADLGSLSTQYF
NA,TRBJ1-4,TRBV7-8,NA,TGTGCCAGCAGCCTCCAGGGGGAAAAACTGTTTTTT,CASSLQGEKLFF
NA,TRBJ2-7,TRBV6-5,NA,TGTGCCAGCAGTTACGTGGACGGGGGAGGCGAGCAGTACTTC,CASSYVDGGGEQYF
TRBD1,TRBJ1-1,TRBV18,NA,TGTGCCAGCTCACCACCGGGACAGGGGGAGAACACTGAAGCTTTCTTT,CASSPPGQGENTEAFF
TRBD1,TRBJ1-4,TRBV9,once,TGTGCCAGCAGCCCAGGTCCCAGGGGGCTAAGGGAAAAACTGTTTTTT,CASSPGPRGLREKLFF
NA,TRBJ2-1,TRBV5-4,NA,TGTGCCAGCAGCCGGGACTCGTACAATGAGCAGTTCTTC,CASSRDSYNEQFF
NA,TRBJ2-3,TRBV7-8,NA,TGTGCCAGCAGCTCTTCAGGGGCAGATACGCAGTATTTT,CASSSSGADTQYF
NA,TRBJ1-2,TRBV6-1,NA,TGTGCCAGCCAAAACTATGGCTACACCTTC,CASQNYGYTF
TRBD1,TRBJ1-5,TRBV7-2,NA,TGTGCCAGCAGCCACGACAGGGGGTATCAGCCCCAGCATTTT,CASSHDRGYQPQHF